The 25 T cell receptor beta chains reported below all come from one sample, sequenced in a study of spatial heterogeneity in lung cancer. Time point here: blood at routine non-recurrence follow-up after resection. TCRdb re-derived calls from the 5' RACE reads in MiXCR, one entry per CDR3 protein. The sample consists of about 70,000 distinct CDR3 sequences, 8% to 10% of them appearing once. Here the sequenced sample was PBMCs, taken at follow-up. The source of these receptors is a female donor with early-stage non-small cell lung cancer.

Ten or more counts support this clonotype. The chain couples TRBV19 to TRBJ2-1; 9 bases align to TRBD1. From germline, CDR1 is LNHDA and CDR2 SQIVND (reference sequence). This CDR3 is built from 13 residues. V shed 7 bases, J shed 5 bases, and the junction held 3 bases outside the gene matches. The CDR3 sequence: CASKGQGNNEQFF. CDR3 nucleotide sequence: TGTGCCAGTAAGGGACAGGGAAACAATGAGCAGTTCTTC.

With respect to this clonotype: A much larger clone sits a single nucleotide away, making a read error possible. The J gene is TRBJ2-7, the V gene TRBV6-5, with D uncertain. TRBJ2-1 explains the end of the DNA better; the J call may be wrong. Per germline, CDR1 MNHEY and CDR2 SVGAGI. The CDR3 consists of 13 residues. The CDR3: CASSQHRSYEQFF. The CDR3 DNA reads TGTGCCAGCAGCCAACATCGCTCCTACGAGCAGTTCTTC.

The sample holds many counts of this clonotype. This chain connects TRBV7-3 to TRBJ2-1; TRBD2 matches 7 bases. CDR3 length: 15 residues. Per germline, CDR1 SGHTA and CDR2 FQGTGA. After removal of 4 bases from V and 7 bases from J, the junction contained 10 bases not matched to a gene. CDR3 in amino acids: CASSSSGGEGNEQFF. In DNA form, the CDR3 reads TGTGCCAGCAGCTCTTCGGGAGGAGAAGGAAATGAGCAGTTCTTC.

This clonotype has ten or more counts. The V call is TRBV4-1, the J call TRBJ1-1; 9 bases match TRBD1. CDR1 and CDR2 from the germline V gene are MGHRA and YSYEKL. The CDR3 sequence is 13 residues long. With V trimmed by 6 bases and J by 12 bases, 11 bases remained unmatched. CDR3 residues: CASRGDREGLTFF. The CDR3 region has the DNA TGCGCCAGCAGGGGGGACAGGGAGGGGTTGACTTTCTTT.

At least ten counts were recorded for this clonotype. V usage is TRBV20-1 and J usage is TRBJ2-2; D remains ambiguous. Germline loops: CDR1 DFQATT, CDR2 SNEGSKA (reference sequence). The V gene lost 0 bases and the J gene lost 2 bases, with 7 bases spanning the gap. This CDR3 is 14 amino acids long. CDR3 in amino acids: CSARDPANTGELFF. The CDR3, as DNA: TGCAGTGCTAGAGATCCGGCTAACACCGGGGAGCTGTTTTTT.

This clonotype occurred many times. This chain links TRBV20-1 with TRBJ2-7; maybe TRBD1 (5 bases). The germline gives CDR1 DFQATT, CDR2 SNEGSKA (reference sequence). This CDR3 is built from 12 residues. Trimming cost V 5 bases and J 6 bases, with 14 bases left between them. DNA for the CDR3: TGCAGTGCTCAAAAACAGGCATCCGAGCAGTACTTC. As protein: CSAQKQASEQYF.

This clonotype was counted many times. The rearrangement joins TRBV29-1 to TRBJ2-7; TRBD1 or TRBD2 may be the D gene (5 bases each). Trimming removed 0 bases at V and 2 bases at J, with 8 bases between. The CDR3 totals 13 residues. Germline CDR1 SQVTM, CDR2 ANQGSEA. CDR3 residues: CSVEEQGPYEQYF. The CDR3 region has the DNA TGCAGCGTTGAAGAGCAGGGACCCTACGAGCAGTACTTC.

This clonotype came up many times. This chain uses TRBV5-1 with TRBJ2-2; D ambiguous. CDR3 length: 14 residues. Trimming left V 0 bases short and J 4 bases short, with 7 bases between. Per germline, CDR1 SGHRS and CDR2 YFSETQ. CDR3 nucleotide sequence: TGCGCCAGCAGCTTGGGCCTGAGCACCGGGGAGCTGTTTTTT. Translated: CASSLGLSTGELFF.

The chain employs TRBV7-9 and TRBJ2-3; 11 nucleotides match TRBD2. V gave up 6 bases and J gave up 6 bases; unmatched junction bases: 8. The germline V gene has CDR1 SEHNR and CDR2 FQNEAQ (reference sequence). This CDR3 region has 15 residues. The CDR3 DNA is TGTGCCAGCAGTCTACTTAGCGGGAGGGCCGATACGCAGTATTTT. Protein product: CASSLLSGRADTQYF.

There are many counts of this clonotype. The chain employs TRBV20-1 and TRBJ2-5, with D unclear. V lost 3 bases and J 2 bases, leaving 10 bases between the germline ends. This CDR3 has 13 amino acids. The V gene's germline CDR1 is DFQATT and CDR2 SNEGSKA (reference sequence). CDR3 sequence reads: CSARLGRQETQYF. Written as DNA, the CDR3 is TGCAGTGCTAGGCTGGGTAGACAAGAGACCCAGTACTTC.

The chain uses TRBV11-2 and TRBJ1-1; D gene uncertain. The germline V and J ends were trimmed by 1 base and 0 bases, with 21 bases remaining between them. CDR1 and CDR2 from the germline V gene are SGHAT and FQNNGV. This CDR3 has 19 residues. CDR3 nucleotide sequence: TGTGCCAGCAGCTTAGTTCCCCAGGTCGGCGGTTCCGTGAACACTGAAGCTTTCTTT. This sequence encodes CASSLVPQVGGSVNTEAFF.

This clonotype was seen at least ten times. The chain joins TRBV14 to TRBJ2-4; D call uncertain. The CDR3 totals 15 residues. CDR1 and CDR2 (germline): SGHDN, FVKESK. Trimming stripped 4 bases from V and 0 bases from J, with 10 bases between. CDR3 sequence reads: CASSLSGVAKNIQYF. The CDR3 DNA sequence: TGTGCCAGCAGCCTCTCCGGAGTAGCCAAAAACATTCAGTACTTC.

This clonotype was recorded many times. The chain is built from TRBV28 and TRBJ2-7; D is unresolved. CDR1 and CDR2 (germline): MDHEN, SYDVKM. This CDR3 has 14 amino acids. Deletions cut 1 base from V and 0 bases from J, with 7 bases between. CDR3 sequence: CASSLSPASYEQYF. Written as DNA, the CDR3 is TGTGCCAGCAGTTTATCCCCGGCCTCCTACGAGCAGTACTTC.

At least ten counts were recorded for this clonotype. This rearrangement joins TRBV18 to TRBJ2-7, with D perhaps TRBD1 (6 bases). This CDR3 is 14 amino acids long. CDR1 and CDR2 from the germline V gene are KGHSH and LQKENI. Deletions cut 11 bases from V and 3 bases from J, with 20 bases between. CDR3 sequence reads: CACTPDSAVYEQYF. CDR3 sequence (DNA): TGTGCCTGTACGCCGGACAGTGCGGTCTACGAGCAGTACTTC.

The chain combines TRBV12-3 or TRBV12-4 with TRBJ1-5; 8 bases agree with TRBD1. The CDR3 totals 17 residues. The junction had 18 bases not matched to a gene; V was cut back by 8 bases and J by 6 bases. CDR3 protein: CASLFGVQVRGRQPQHF. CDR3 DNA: TGTGCCAGCCTATTTGGGGTTCAAGTCAGGGGGCGTCAGCCCCAGCATTTT.

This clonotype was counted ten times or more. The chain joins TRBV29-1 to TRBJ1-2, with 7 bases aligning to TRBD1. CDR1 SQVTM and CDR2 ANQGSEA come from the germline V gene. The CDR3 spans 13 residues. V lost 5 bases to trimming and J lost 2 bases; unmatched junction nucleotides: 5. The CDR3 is CSVQGGKNYGYTF. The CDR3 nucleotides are TGCAGCGTTCAGGGGGGGAAGAACTATGGCTACACCTTC.

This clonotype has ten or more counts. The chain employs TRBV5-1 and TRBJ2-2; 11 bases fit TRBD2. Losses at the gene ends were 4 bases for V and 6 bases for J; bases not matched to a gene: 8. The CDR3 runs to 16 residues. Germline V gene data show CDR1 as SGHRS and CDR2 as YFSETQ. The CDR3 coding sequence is TGCGCCAGCAGCAGGCTAGCGGGAGGAGCAGCCGGGGAGCTGTTTTTT. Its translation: CASSRLAGGAAGELFF.

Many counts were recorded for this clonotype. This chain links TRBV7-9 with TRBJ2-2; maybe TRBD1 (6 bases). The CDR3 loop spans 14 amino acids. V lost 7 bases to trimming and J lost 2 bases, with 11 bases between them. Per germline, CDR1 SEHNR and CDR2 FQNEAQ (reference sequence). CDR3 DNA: TGTGCCAGCAAACAGGGTCGTAACACCGGGGAGCTGTTTTTT. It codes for CASKQGRNTGELFF.

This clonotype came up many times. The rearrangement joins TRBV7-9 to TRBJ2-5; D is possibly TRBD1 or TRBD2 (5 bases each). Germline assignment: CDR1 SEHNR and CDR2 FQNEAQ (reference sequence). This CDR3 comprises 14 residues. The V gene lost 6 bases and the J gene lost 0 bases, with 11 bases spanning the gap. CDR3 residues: CASSPGTNQETQYF. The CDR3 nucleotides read TGTGCCAGCAGTCCCGGGACCAACCAAGAGACCCAGTACTTC.

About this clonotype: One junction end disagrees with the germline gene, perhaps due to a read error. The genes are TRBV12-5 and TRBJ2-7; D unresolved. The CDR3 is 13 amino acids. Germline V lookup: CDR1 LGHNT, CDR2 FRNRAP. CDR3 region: CASGLLTPYEQNF. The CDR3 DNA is TGTGCTAGTGGTTTGTTGACTCCCTACGAGCAGAACTTC.

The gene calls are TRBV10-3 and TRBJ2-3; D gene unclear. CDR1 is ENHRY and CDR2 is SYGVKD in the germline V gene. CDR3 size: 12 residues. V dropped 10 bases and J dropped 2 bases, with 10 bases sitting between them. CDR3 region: CATQWNTDTQYF. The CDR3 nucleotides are TGTGCCACCCAGTGGAACACAGATACGCAGTATTTT.

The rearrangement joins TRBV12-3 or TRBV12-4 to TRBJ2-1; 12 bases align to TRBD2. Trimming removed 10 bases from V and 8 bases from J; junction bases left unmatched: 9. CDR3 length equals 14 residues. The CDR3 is CATQTSGRWDEQFF. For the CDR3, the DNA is TGTGCCACACAAACTAGCGGGAGGTGGGATGAGCAGTTCTTC.

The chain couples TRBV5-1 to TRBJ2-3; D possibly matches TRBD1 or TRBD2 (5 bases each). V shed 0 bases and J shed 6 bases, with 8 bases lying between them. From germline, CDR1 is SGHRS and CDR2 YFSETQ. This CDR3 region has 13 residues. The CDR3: CASSLGGRDTQYF. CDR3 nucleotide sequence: TGCGCCAGCAGCTTGGGGGGACGGGATACGCAGTATTTT.

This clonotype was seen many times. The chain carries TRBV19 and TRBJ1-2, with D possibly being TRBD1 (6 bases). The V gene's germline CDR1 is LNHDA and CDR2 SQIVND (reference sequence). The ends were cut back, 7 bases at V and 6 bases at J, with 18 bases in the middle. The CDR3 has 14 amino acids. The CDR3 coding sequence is TGTGCCAGTAACCCCTCTCCCAGGGGACATGGCTACACCTTC. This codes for CASNPSPRGHGYTF.

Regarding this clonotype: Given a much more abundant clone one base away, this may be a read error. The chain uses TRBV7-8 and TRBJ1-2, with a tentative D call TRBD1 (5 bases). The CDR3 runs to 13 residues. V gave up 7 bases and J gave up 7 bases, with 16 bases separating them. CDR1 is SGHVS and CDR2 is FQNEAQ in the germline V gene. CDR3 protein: CASNQAPGRGYTF. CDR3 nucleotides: TGTGCCAGCAATCAGGCCCCAGGGCGTGGCTACACCTTC.